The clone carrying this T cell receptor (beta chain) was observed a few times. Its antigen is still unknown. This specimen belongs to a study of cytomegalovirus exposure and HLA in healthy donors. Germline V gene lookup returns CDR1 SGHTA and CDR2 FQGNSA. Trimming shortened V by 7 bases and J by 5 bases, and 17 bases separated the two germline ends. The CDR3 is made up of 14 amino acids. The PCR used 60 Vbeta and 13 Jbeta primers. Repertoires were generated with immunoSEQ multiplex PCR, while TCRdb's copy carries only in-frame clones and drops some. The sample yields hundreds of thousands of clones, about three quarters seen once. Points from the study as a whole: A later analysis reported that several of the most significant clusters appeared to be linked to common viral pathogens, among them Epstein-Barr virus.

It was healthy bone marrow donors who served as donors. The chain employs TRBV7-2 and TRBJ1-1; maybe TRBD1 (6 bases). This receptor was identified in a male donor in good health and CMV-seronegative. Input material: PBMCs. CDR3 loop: CASILGGYKTEAFF. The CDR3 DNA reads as TGTGCCAGCATCCTTGGGGGCTATAAGACTGAAGCTTTCTTT.